Below are 2 T cell receptor beta chains sequenced from a single sample in a study of shared clonotypes between healthy human individuals. Naivety among CD8 cells was defined by CD45RO negativity and positive CCR7 selection, thereby excluding terminally differentiated effector memory CD45RA+ cells. TCRdb's copy holds only in-frame clones and misses some; the assay was immunoSEQ multiplex PCR. The sample gives millions of clones, more than 85% of which show up once; around 1.7% is in the top ten. The specimen sequenced was naive CD8+ T cells from PBMCs. These receptors all stem from a man younger than 30 in good health. Some clones in this sample may be carry-over from other donors' samples.

This clone has only one observation. V is TRBV2 and J is TRBJ2-1, with 8 bases lining up with TRBD2. This CDR3 is 15 amino acids long. V shed 1 base and J 5 bases; nucleotides not matched to a gene: 4. Germline V gene sequence: CDR1 SNHLY, CDR2 FYNNEI. Written as DNA, the CDR3 is TGTGCCAGCAGTGAAGGGCTAGCGGGCAACAATGAGCAGTTCTTC. Translation: CASSEGLAGNNEQFF.

The chain has TRBV4-1 and TRBJ2-1; no clear D. Germline loops: CDR1 MGHRA, CDR2 YSYEKL. The CDR3 has 16 amino acids. V was clipped by 4 bases and J by 8 bases, with 21 bases between them. The CDR3 DNA is TGCGCCAGCAGCCTTCTAACCGAAGGCCTCACGGATGAGCAGTTCTTC. It yields the protein CASSLLTEGLTDEQFF.